What follows describes a single T cell receptor (beta chain). What it binds is not known. The CDR3 is made up of 14 amino acids. Looked up from germline, CDR1 is SQVTM and CDR2 is ANQGSEA. Trimming removed 3 bases at V and 1 base at J, with 9 bases between. In TCRdb, the RT-PCR reads were re-called with MiXCR into one record per CDR3 protein. Altogether approximately 530,000 distinct CDR3 sequences are present, about an eighth being singletons, with the ten largest covering roughly 14%. The sample is drawn from a study of response to subunit inactivated influenza vaccine. Study-level findings and limits: Researchers suggested that each seasonal influenza vaccination recruits few new T cells.

The input for sequencing was PBMCs from blood, taken roughly 6 weeks after vaccination. This sequence originates from a man aged 45 to 65 who received an inactivated influenza vaccine. This chain connects TRBV29-1 to TRBJ2-2; D is possibly TRBD1 (6 bases). CDR3 bases: TGCAGCGTTGAGGGGGCCCAGAACACCGGGGAGCTGTTTTTT. It is translated as CSVEGAQNTGELFF.